This TCR beta chain was captured in a study of molecular identifiers for immune sequencing clone quantification. The CDR3 loop spans 12 amino acids. Trimming shortened V by 10 bases and J by 4 bases, and 14 bases separated the two germline ends. Germline assignment: CDR1 ENHRY and CDR2 SYGVKD. Study-level points and caveats: Molecules of identical TCR sharing a barcode could underestimate highly expanded clone sizes.

It was with previously described methods and listed TCR primers that bulk TCR libraries were made. TCRdb re-derived calls from the PCR reads in MiXCR, one entry per CDR3 protein. The sample shows 100,000 or so distinct CDR3 sequences, over 30% of them seen only once. Points on this clonotype: Antigen specificity is unknown.

Naive CD8 T cells, phenotype CD8+CD4-CCR7+CD45RA+, were sorted. J is TRBJ2-7 and V is TRBV10-3; D may be TRBD1 (5 bases). The sequencing input was naive CD8+ T cells from blood, with Jurkat cell RNA spiked in. Indicated subset: FACS-sorted CD8+CD4-CCR7+CD45RA+ naive T cells. This receptor was identified in a human donor in good health. Some libraries in this study had Jurkat cell RNA spiked in. The CDR3 DNA sequence: TGTGCCACCAGGTTCCCAGGGTACGAGCAGTACTTC. This sequence encodes CATRFPGYEQYF.